This T cell receptor (beta chain) was recovered during a study of T-cell reconstitution after alpha-beta-depleted transplantation in children. General study results and limits: From surviving recipient T cells and thymic progenitors came the high day-60 TCRbeta diversity observed in some patients.

The CDR3 is 16 residues long. Germline CDR1 LNHDA, CDR2 SQIVND (reference sequence). V gave up 1 base and J gave up 3 bases; unmatched junction bases: 9. This clonotype was recorded a few times. What it binds is not known. Library preparation (for TCRbeta) was performed with unique molecular identifiers. TCRdb processed the PCR reads anew with MiXCR; each CDR3 protein has one entry. The data show roughly 49,000 distinct CDR3 sequences, with about 9.3% seen just once and 25% to 30% held by the top ten. This sequence was found in a male patient aged 2 to 10 who had a stem cell transplant for chronic granulomatous disease, so the T cells may come from the graft donor. The chain recombines TRBV19 with TRBJ2-7, with 7 bases aligning to TRBD2. Specimen: PBMCs, mostly from graft donor cells, collected 60 days after TCRalphabeta/CD19-depleted stem cell transplant. The CDR3 bases are TGTGCCAGTAGTATAGCCCCAGCGGGGACTTTCTACGAGCAGTACTTC. Protein sequence: CASSIAPAGTFYEQYF.